Listed below are T cell receptor beta chains from one sample, sequenced in a study of cytomegalovirus exposure and HLA in healthy donors. The assay was immunoSEQ multiplex PCR, and TCRdb's table has in-frame clones only and misses some. The table lists more than 95,000 clones, approximately 80% of them singletons. The sequenced material came from PBMCs. These receptors all come from a young man in good health and CMV-seropositive. Both conserved end residues are part of each CDR3. D genes are given only for firm matches. Clone size, where shown, is once, few, many, or a class for clones that have expanded.

D: TRBD2; size: few; V: TRBV10-3; J: TRBJ2-1; DNA: TGTGCCATCAGGTACGGCGGGGGGGATGATGAGCAGTTCTTC; CDR3: CAIRYGGGDDEQFF
D: TRBD2; size: .; V: TRBV28; J: TRBJ2-7; DNA: TGTGCCAGCCATCTAGCGGGAGTCCTCGAGCAGTACTTC; CDR3: CASHLAGVLEQYF
D: TRBD1; size: .; V: TRBV11-2; J: TRBJ2-3; DNA: TGTGCCAGCAGCTTATACTCAGGGGGAGATACGCAGTATTTT; CDR3: CASSLYSGGDTQYF
D: TRBD1; size: .; V: TRBV10-3; J: TRBJ1-1; DNA: TGTGCTATCAGTGAGAATCCAGGGGGCGCGGGGAACACTGAAGCTTTCTTT; CDR3: CAISENPGGAGNTEAFF
D: .; size: .; V: TRBV7-8; J: TRBJ1-1; DNA: TGTGCCAGCAGCTTAGTACGGGGGATCAGTGAAGCTTTCTTT; CDR3: CASSLVRGISEAFF
D: .; size: .; V: TRBV27; J: TRBJ1-2; DNA: TGTGCCAGCAGTTCAGACAGCCAAAGGGGCTACACCTTC; CDR3: CASSSDSQRGYTF
D: .; size: .; V: TRBV5-6; J: TRBJ1-4; DNA: TGTGCCAGCAGCTTGGGGGGGGTCGGTAATGAAAAACTGTTTTTT; CDR3: CASSLGGVGNEKLFF
D: .; size: once; V: TRBV30; J: TRBJ1-5; DNA: TGTGCCTGGAGAATTTCCGGGGGGGGTGGCAATCAGCCCCAGCATTTT; CDR3: CAWRISGGGGNQPQHF
D: .; size: .; V: TRBV4-1; J: TRBJ1-1; DNA: TGCGCCAGCAGCTACCGGGGGGGGCTCGGCACTGAAGCTTTCTTT; CDR3: CASSYRGGLGTEAFF
D: .; size: .; V: TRBV19; J: TRBJ2-3; DNA: TGTGCCGCCCGTGGAGAGGGAACAGATACGCAGTATTTT; CDR3: CAARGEGTDTQYF
D: .; size: .; V: TRBV27; J: TRBJ1-1; DNA: TGTGCCAGCAGTTTAGGGGGCCGGACTGAAGCTTTCTTT; CDR3: CASSLGGRTEAFF
D: .; size: .; V: TRBV30; J: TRBJ1-1; DNA: TGTGCCTGGAAGTTAGTCACTGAAGCTTTCTTT; CDR3: CAWKLVTEAFF
D: .; size: .; V: TRBV4-2; J: TRBJ1-1; DNA: TGTGCCAGCAGAGAGACATCAGGTACTGAAGCTTTCTTT; CDR3: CASRETSGTEAFF
D: .; size: .; V: TRBV23-1; J: TRBJ2-7; DNA: TGCGCCAGCAGTCCTACCCGGACGGGAAGGGTACACGAGCAGTACTTC; CDR3: CASSPTRTGRVHEQYF
D: .; size: .; V: TRBV25-1; J: TRBJ1-5; DNA: TGTGCCAGCAGTGAAGAGGGTAAGGATCAGCCCCAGCATTTT; CDR3: CASSEEGKDQPQHF
D: TRBD1; size: .; V: TRBV28; J: TRBJ1-1; DNA: TGTGCCAGCAGTTTACAGGGGGCGCGAAGGAACACTGAAGCTTTCTTT; CDR3: CASSLQGARRNTEAFF
D: .; size: .; V: TRBV4-3; J: TRBJ2-1; DNA: TGCGCCAGCAGCCAAAGCCTGACAGGCAGCTCCTACAATGAGCAGTTCTTC; CDR3: CASSQSLTGSSYNEQFF
D: .; size: .; V: TRBV27; J: TRBJ1-2; DNA: TGTGCCAGCAGTTTAAAAAAGTCCGGCTATGGCTACACCTTC; CDR3: CASSLKKSGYGYTF
D: .; size: few; V: TRBV19; J: TRBJ2-1; DNA: TGTGCCAGTAGTATGGGCTCCAATGAGCAGTTCTTC; CDR3: CASSMGSNEQFF
D: .; size: .; V: TRBV25-1; J: TRBJ2-1; DNA: TGTGCCAGCAGTGAATCGGGGGACAATGAGCAGTTCTTC; CDR3: CASSESGDNEQFF
D: .; size: .; V: TRBV20-1; J: TRBJ2-7; DNA: TGCAGTCTGGGCGGGACCTACGAGCAGTACTTC; CDR3: CSLGGTYEQYF
D: TRBD1; size: few; V: TRBV6-5; J: TRBJ1-2; DNA: TGTGCCAGCAGCGGACAGGGGGGTCATGATGGCTACACCTTC; CDR3: CASSGQGGHDGYTF
D: .; size: .; V: TRBV15; J: TRBJ2-7; DNA: TGTGCCACCAGCATTACCAGGGTTTTCCCTTACGAGCAGTACTTC; CDR3: CATSITRVFPYEQYF